This T cell receptor (beta chain) was found in a study of shared clonotypes between healthy human individuals. Study-level points and caveats: Several donors held 4.5% to 5% of naive CD4 clonotypes in common.

About this clone: Antigen: not known.

Samples underwent the assay at deep level. Only in-frame clones appear in the TCRdb table, and some are missing; sequencing was by immunoSEQ multiplex PCR. Among around 2,000,000 clones, roughly 94% were seen once, and the ten largest hold 0.1% to 0.15%. V shed 5 bases and J shed 6 bases, with 13 bases lying between them. The CDR3 contains 13 residues. CDR1 is SGHTA, CDR2 FQGNSA, per germline. This clonotype was sampled from a man in his late teens or twenties in good health. The V and J genes are TRBV7-2 and TRBJ1-1, with D unresolved. Sequenced material: naive CD4+ T cells sorted from blood. Stated subset: CD45RA+ positively selected. In DNA form, the CDR3 reads TGTGCCAGCAGCCTTCGGACCGGCGCTGAAGCTTTCTTT. Amino acid sequence: CASSLRTGAEAFF.